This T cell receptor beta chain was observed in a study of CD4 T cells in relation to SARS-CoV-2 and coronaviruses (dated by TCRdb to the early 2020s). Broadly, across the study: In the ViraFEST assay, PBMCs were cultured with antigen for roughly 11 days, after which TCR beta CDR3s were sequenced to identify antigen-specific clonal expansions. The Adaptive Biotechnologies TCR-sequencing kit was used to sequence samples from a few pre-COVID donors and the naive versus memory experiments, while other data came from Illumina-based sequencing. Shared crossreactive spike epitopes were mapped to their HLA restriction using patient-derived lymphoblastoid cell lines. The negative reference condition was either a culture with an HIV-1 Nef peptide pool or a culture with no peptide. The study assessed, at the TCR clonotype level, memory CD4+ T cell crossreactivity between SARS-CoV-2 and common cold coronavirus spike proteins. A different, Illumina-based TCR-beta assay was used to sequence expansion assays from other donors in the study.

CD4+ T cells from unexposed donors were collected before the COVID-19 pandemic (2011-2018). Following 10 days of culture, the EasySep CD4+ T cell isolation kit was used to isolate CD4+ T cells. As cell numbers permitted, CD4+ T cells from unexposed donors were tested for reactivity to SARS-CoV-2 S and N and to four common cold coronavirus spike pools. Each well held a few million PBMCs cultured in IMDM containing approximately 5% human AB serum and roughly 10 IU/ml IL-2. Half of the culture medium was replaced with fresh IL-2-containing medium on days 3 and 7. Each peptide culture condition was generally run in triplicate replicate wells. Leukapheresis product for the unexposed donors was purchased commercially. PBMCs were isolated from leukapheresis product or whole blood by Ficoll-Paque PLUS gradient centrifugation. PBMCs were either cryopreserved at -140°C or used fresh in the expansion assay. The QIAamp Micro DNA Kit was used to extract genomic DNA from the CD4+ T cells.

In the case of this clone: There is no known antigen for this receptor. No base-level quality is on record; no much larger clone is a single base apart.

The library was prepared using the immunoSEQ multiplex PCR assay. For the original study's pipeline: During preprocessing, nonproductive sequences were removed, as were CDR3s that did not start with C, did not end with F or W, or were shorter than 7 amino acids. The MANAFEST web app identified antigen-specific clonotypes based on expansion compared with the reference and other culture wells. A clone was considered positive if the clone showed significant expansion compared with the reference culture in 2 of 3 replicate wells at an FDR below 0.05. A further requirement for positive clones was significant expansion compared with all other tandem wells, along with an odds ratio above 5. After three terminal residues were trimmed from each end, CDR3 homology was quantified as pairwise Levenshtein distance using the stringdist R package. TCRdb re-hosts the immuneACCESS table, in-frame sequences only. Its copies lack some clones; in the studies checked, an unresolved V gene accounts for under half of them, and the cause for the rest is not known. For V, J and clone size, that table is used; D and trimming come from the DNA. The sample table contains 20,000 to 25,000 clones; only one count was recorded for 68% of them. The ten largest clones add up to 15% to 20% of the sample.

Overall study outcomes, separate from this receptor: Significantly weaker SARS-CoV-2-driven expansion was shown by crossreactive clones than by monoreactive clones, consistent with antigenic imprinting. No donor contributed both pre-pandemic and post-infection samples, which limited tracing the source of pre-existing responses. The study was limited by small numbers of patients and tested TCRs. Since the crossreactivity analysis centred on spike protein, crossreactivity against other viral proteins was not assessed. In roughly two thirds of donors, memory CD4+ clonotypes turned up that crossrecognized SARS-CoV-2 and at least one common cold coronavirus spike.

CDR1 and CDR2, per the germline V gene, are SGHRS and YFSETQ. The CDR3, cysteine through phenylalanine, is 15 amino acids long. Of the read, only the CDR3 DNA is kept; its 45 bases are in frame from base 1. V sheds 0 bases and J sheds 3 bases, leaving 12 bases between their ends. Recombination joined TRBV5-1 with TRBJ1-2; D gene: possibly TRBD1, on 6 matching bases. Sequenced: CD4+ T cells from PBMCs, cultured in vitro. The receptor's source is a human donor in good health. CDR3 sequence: CASSLANRGDYGYTF. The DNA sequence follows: TGCGCCAGCAGCTTGGCGAATAGGGGGGACTATGGCTACACCTTC.